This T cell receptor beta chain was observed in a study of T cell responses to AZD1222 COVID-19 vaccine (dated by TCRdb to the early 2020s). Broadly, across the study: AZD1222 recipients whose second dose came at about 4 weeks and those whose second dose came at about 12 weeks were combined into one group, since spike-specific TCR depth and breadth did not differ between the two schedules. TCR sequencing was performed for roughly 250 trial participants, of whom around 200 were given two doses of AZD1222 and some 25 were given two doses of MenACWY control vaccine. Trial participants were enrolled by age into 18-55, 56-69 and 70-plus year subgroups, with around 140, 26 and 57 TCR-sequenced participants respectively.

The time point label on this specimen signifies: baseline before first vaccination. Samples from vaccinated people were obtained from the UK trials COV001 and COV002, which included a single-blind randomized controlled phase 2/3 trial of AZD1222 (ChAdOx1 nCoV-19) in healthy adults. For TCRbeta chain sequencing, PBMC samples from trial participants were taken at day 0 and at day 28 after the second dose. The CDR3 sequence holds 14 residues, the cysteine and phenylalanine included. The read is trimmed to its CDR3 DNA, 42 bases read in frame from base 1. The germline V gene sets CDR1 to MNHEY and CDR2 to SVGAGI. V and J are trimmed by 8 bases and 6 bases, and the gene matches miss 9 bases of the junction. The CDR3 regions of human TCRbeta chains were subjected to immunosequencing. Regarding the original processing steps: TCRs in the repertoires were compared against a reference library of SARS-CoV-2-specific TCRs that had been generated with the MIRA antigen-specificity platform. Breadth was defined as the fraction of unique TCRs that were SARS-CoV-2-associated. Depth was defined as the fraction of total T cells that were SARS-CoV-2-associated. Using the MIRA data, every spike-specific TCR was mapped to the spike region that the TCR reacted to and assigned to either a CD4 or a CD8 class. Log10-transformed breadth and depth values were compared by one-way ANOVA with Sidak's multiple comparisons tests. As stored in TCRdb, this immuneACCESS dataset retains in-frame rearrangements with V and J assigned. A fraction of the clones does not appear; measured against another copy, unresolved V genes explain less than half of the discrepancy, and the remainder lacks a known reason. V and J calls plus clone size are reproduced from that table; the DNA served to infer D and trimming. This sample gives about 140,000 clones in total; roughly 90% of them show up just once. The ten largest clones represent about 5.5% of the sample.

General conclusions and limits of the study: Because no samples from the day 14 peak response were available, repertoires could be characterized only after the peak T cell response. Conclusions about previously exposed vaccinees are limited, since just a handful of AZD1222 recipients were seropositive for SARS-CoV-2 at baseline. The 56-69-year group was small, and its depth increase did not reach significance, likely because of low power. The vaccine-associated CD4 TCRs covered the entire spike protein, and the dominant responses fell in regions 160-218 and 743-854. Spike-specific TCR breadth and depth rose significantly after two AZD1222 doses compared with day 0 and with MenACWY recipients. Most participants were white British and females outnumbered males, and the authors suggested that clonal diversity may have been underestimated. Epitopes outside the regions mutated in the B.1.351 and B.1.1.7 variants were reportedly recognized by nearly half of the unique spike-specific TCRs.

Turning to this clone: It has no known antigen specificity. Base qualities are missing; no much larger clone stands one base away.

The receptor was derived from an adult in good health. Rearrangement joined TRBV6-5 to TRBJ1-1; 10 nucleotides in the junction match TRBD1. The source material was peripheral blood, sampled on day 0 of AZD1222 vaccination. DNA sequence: TGTGCCAGCGGATGGAGACAGGGGGCCGCTGAAGCTTTCTTT. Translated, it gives CASGWRQGAAEAFF.